This TCR beta chain originates from a study of blood T cell repertoires in COVID-19 (dated by TCRdb to about 2020). Regarding the study in general: Samples from collaborators originated in the United States, Italy and Spain and spanned both the acute and convalescent phases of COVID-19. Deeply sampled blood TCRbeta repertoires from subjects exposed to, actively infected with, or recovered from COVID-19 were included in the dataset. The repertoires were released in a freely available public database meant as a resource for research on the immune response to SARS-CoV-2. The samples were drawn from two sources: the first 160 participants of the ongoing ImmuneRACE study, and 1,000 to 1,500 subjects contributed by 6 global collaborators. The material from the prospective study consisted of cDNA or gDNA derived from T cells, B-cell-depleted T cells, or PBMCs. HLA class I and class II types, where available, came from metadata supplied by the sample provider rather than from assay-based typing. Sample metadata almost always included a de-identified subject ID, COVID-19 status, age in years and sex. The study at large found these results: The amount of clinical and demographic metadata varied by source and participant and was provided uncurated.

Participants in the prospective study were aged roughly 18 to 89 years, lived in some 24 United States geographic areas, and enrolled through a virtual design. Cohort assignment in the prospective study relied on participant-reported clinical history from a screening survey and a study questionnaire. Recovered participants in ImmuneRACE Cohort 3 were defined by two consecutive negative NP/OP PCR tests, clearance by a healthcare professional, or resolution of symptoms. In the prospective study, mobile phlebotomists collected whole blood, serum and a nasopharyngeal or oropharyngeal swab from each participant. Participants in the prospective study had the option to provide additional blood draws and questionnaires over a roughly two-month period. Blood samples from the prospective study were shipped frozen or at room temperature prior to DNA extraction. TCRbeta CDR3 regions were amplified from genomic DNA using the immunoSEQ Assay, a bias-controlled multiplex PCR. The authors' pipeline ran thus. Nucleated cell counts per sample were estimated from amplification of reference gene primers within the assay. Sequence reads were collapsed and filtered to measure the absolute abundance of every unique TCRbeta CDR3 rearrangement. For each sample, productive Simpson clonality was calculated as the square root of Simpson's diversity index over productive rearrangements. As stored in TCRdb, this immuneACCESS dataset retains in-frame rearrangements with V and J assigned. A fraction of the clones does not appear; measured against another copy, unresolved V genes explain less than half of the discrepancy, and the remainder lacks a known reason. The V and J calls and clone size were taken over from that table, and D and trimming were inferred from the DNA. The table for this sample lists over 100,000 clones; around 84% of them were counted only once. The ten largest make up 3% to 4.5% of the sample.

With regard to this clone: Its target antigen remains unknown. Base qualities are not at hand, and no much larger clone is one base apart.

Including the terminal cysteine and phenylalanine, the CDR3 comprises 15 residues. Left in the record is the CDR3 DNA by itself, 45 bases read in frame from the first base. The junction carries 20 bases between V and J, which are trimmed by 3 bases and 8 bases respectively. Based on the germline V gene, the CDR1 and CDR2 sequences are SGHRS and YFSETQ. The sequencing input was PBMCs or T cells enriched from blood (not recorded which). This chain is built from TRBV5-1 and TRBJ1-2, with the D gene not confidently named. The sequence was collected from a woman under 40 who had recovered from COVID-19. The nucleotides read TGCGCCAGCAGCTGGCCGGGCGGAGGTTTGGGAGGCTACACCTTC. It encodes CASSWPGGGLGGYTF.